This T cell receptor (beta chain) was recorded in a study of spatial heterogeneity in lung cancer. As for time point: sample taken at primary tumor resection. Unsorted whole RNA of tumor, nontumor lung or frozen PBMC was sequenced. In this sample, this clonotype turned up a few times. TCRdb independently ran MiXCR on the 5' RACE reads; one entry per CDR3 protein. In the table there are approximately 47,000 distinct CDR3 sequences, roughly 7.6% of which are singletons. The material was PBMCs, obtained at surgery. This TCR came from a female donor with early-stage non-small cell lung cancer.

The DNA of the CDR3 is TGCGCCAGTTCCCGCGCGGGGGAGACCCAGTACTTC. Translated, it gives CASSRAGETQYF. This sequence joins TRBV4-3 and TRBJ2-5, with TRBD2 as a possible D gene (6 bases). This CDR3 is 12 amino acids long. Trimming removed 9 bases at V and 5 bases at J, with 13 bases between. Germline loops: CDR1 LGHNA, CDR2 YSLEER.